Each of the 10 T cell receptor beta chains below was sequenced from the same sample in a study of T cell clonality in common variable immunodeficiency. The table came from immunoSEQ multiplex PCR; TCRdb's copy has only in-frame clones and leaves some out. The sample includes roughly 28,000 clones, none of them occurring once. The material sequenced was peripheral blood mononuclear cells. Source of these receptors: a person aged 18-69 years in good health.

The sample holds many counts of this clone. The read ends 3 residues before the CDR3 terminus; that terminus is restored from the germline J gene. The gene calls are TRBV7-3 and TRBJ1-6; TRBD1 agrees at 9 bases. The CDR3 loop spans 14 amino acids. Germline lookup yields CDR1 SGHTA and CDR2 FQGTGA. V lost 5 bases to trimming and J lost 9 bases; unmatched junction nucleotides: 5. CDR3 sequence: CASSAGTGSSPLHF. The sequenced CDR3 bases are TGTGCCAGCAGCGCGGGGACAGGGTCTTCACCC.

This clone has more than one count but fewer than ten. The observed sequence ends 3 residues before the CDR3 terminus, with the missing tail filled in from the germline J gene. This sequence joins TRBV19 and TRBJ1-6; D not certain. V lost 5 bases and J lost 0, with 5 bases in between. This CDR3 spans 14 amino acids. The germline CDR1 and CDR2 sequences are LNHDA and SQIVND (reference sequence). CDR3 loop: CASSFSSYNSPLHF. CDR3 bases read: TGTGCCAGTAGTTTTAGCTCCTATAATTCACCC. Full variable domain (missing parts from reference TRBV19 and TRBJ1-6): DGGITQSPKYLFRKEGQNVTLSCEQNLNHDAMYWYRQDPGQGLRLIYYSQIVNDFQKGDIAEGYSVSREKKESFPLTVTSAQKNPTAFYLCASSFSSYNSPLHFGNGTRLTVT.

This clone was detected ten times or more. Read data end 3 residues before the CDR3 end; the end is taken from the germline J gene. The rearrangement joins TRBV6-2 or TRBV6-3 to TRBJ2-5, with no clear D. The CDR3 spans 13 residues. V was trimmed by 5 bases and J by 5 bases, leaving 12 bases between them. CDR1 is MNHEY and CDR2 is SVGEGT in the germline V gene. The CDR3 bases that were read are TGTGCCAGCAGTATTTACTCGATCGAGACC. It translates to CASSIYSIET. In full, the CDR3 is CASSIYSIETQYF.

This clone was seen repeatedly, ten times or more. The read is 3 residues too short to cover the CDR3 end, so that end is filled in from the germline J gene. The identical CDR3 is also encoded by other nucleotide sequences in the sample. This chain uses TRBV7-7 with TRBJ2-1, with D perhaps TRBD1 (6 bases). This CDR3 has 16 amino acids. From germline, CDR1 is SSHAT and CDR2 FNYEAQ (reference sequence). The germline V and J ends were trimmed by 1 base and 4 bases, with 14 bases remaining between them. This CDR3 is CASSLGSAGAYNEQFF. The covered CDR3 bases are TGTGCCAGCAGCTTAGGGTCGGCAGGGGCATACAATGAG.

Ten or more counts support this clone. The CDR3 sequence is CASSPRDRTPGELFF. The covered CDR3 bases are TGTGCCAGCTCACCACGGGACAGGACGCCCGGGGAG. This chain connects TRBV18 to TRBJ2-2, with 8 bases aligning to TRBD1. The read terminates 3 residues ahead of where the CDR3 ends, so the germline J gene completes it. The V gene end was trimmed by 1 base and the J gene end by 6 bases; junction bases not matched to a gene: 4. The CDR3 totals 15 residues. Germline V CDR1 and CDR2: KGHSH, LQKENI.

In this sample, this clone turned up many times. The missing CDR3 end, 3 residues past where the read stops, is filled in from the germline J gene. J is TRBJ2-3 and V is TRBV20-1, with a weak D call TRBD2 (7 bases). This CDR3 has 14 residues. The ends were cut back, 3 bases at V and 6 bases at J, with 16 bases in the middle. CDR1 and CDR2 (germline): DFQATT, SNEGSKA (reference sequence). The CDR3: CSASSRGARDTQYF. The sequenced CDR3 bases are TGCAGTGCTAGTTCCCGGGGGGCCAGGGATACG.

Turning to this clone: From the germline J gene comes the end of the CDR3, since the read stops 3 residues before it. The chain combines TRBV19 with TRBJ2-1; D is possibly TRBD1 (5 bases). V shed 4 bases and J shed 8 bases, with 15 bases lying between them. This CDR3 is 14 amino acids long. Germline V gene data show CDR1 as LNHDA and CDR2 as SQIVND (reference sequence). Incomplete CDR3 DNA: TGTGCCAGTAGTACCTCGACAGTCTCCTATGAG. Protein sequence: CASSTSTVSYE. The complete CDR3 sequence is CASSTSTVSYEQFF.

This clone was observed many times. The read falls 3 residues short of the CDR3 end, and the missing part is taken from the germline J gene. This chain joins TRBV7-2 and TRBJ1-4; weak D call: TRBD1 (6 bases). Trimming pared 4 bases from V and 7 bases from J, leaving 13 bases between. There are 14 residues in the CDR3. Germline CDR1 is SGHTA and CDR2 is FQGNSA. The CDR3 here is CASSSQGSREKLFF. The part of the CDR3 DNA that was read is TGTGCCAGCAGCTCACAGGGCTCGCGTGAAAAA.

This clone has a count of ten or more. The CDR3 end falls 3 residues outside the read, so it is completed with the germline J gene. The chain combines TRBV20-1 with TRBJ2-5, with TRBD1 identical over 11 bases. Germline V gene sequence: CDR1 DFQATT, CDR2 SNEGSKA (reference sequence). The CDR3 contains 15 residues. Trimming cost V 1 base and J 4 bases; bases outside gene matches: 5. Partial CDR3 DNA: TGCAGTGCTAGAGGGACAGGGGGCTTGGGAGAGACC. Residues: CSARGTGGLGET. The entire CDR3 reads CSARGTGGLGETQYF.

This clone appeared many times. Here the CDR3 reads CASSRRTGNNEQYF. Partial CDR3 DNA: TGTGCCAGTAGTCGACGGACAGGGAATAACGAG. This sequence joins TRBV19 and TRBJ2-7; TRBD1 aligns across 8 bases. The CDR3 end is not reached by the read, which stops 3 residues before it; the germline J gene fills it in. In germline, CDR1 is LNHDA, CDR2 SQIVND (reference sequence). V lost 5 bases, J lost 5 bases, and 8 bases stayed unmatched. The CDR3 is made up of 14 amino acids. Based on the CDR3 plus reference TRBV19 and TRBJ2-7, the full variable domain is DGGITQSPKYLFRKEGQNVTLSCEQNLNHDAMYWYRQDPGQGLRLIYYSQIVNDFQKGDIAEGYSVSREKKESFPLTVTSAQKNPTAFYLCASSRRTGNNEQYFGPGTRLTVT.